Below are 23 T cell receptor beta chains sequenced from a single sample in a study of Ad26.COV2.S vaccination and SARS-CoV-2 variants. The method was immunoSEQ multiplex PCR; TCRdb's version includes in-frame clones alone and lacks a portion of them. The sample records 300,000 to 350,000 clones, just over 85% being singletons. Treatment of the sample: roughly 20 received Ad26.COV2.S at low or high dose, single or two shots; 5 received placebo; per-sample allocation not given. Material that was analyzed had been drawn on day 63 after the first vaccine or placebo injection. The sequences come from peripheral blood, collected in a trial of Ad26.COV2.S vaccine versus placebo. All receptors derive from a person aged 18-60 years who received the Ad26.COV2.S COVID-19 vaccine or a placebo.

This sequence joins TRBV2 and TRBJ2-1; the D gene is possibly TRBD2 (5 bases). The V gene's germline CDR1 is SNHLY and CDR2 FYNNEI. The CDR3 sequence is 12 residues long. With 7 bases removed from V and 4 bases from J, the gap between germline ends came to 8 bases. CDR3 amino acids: CASNEGYNEQFF. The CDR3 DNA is TGTGCCAGCAATGAGGGTTACAATGAGCAGTTCTTC.

Written as DNA, the CDR3 is TGTGCCAGCAGTTACACCGGCAGGGAAGAAGGTCAGCCCCAGCATTTT. Translating gives CASSYTGREEGQPQHF. This chain links TRBV6-2 or TRBV6-3 with TRBJ1-5, with D possibly matching TRBD1 (5 bases). V dropped 2 bases and J dropped 6 bases, with 17 bases sitting between them. The CDR3 extends over 16 amino acids. The germline V gene encodes CDR1 MNHEY and CDR2 SVGEGT.

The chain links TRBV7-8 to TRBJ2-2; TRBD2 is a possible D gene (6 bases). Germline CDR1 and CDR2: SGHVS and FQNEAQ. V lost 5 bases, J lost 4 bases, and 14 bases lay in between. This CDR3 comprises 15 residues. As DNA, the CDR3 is TGTGCCAGCAGCACTGGAGGGCAGTTCACCGGGGAGCTGTTTTTT. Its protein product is CASSTGGQFTGELFF.

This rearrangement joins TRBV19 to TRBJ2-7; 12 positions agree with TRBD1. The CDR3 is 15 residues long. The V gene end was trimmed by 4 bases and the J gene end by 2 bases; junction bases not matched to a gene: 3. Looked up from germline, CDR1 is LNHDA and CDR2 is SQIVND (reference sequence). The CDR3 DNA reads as TGTGCCAGTAGTACGGGACAGGGGGCCACCTACGAGCAGTACTTC. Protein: CASSTGQGATYEQYF.

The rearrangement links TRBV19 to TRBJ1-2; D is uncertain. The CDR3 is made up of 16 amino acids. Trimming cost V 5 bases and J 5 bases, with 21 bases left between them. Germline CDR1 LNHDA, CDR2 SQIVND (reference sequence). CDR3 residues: CASSPAAQVKYYGYTF. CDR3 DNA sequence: TGTGCCAGTAGTCCCGCGGCCCAGGTTAAATATTATGGCTACACCTTC.

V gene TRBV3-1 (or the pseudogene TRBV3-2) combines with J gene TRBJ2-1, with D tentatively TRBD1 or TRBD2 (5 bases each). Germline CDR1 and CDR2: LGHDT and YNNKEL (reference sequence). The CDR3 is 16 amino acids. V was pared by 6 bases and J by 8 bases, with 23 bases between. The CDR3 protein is CASRLRAGRSNDEQFF. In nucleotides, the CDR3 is TGTGCCAGCAGGCTCCGGGCAGGGAGATCTAACGATGAGCAGTTCTTC.

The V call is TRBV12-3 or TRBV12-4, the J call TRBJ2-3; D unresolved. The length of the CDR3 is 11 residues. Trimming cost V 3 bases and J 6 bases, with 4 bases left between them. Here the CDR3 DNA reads TGTGCCAGCAGTTTCGTGGATACGCAGTATTTT. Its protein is CASSFVDTQYF.

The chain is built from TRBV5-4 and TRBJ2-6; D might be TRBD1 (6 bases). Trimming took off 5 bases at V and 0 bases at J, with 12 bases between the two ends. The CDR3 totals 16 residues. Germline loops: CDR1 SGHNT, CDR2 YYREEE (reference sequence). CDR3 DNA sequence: TGTGCCAGCAGACAGGGCAGCAACTCTGGGGCCAACGTCCTGACTTTC. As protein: CASRQGSNSGANVLTF.

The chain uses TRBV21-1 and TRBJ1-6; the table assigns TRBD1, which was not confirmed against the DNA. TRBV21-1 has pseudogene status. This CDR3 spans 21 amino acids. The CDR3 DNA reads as TGTGCCAGCAGCCCGACCCCAGAAGCCAGGGGGCGGTATTTAGGGAATTCACCCCTCCACTTT. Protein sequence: CASSPTPEARGRYLGNSPLHF.

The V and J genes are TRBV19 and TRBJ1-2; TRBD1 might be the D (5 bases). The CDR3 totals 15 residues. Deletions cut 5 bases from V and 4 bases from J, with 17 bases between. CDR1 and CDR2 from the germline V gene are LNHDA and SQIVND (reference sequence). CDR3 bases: TGTGCCAGTAGTTTCTCGGGGCCTACCCGCTATGGCTACACCTTC. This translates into CASSFSGPTRYGYTF.

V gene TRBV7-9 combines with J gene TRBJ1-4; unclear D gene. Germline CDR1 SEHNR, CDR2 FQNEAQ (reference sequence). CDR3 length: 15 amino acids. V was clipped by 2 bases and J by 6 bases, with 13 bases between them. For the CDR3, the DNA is TGTGCCAGCAGCTTATTGGCAGCCAGCCATGAAAAACTGTTTTTT. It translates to CASSLLAASHEKLFF.

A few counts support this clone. CDR3 sequence (DNA): TGTGCCAGCAGCGTTTCGCCAGGCACCTACGAGCAGTACTTC. Its protein product is CASSVSPGTYEQYF. This rearrangement joins TRBV9 to TRBJ2-7, with D uncertain. This CDR3 is built from 14 residues. Germline V gene lookup returns CDR1 SGDLS and CDR2 YYNGEE. The ends were cut back, 2 bases at V and 2 bases at J, with 11 bases in the middle.

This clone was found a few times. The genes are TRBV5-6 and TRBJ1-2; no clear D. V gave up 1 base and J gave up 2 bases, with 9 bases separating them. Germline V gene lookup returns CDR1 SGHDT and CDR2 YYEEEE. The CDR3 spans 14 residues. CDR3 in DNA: TGTGCCAGCAGCTTGTCGCAGAGAAACTATGGCTACACCTTC. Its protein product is CASSLSQRNYGYTF.

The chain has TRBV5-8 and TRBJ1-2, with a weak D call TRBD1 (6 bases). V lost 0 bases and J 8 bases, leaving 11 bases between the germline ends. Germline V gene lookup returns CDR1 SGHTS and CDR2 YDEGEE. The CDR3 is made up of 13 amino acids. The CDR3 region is CASSLDRVSGYTF. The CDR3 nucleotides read TGTGCCAGCAGCTTGGACAGGGTGAGCGGCTACACCTTC.

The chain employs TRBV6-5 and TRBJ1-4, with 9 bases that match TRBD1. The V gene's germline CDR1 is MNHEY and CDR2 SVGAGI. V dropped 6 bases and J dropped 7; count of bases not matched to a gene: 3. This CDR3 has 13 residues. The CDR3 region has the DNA TGTGCCAGCAGACAGGGGGCCAGTGAAAAACTGTTTTTT. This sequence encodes CASRQGASEKLFF.

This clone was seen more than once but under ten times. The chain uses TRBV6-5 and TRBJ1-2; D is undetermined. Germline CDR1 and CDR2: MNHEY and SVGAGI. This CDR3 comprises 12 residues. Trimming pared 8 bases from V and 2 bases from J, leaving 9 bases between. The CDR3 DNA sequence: TGTGCCAGCCTGACACTGAACTATGGCTACACCTTC. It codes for CASLTLNYGYTF.

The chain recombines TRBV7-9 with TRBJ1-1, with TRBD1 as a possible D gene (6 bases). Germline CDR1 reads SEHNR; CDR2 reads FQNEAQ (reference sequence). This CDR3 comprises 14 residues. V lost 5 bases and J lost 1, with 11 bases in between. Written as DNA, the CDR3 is TGTGCCAGCAGCCGAGGACAGCAGAACACTGAAGCTTTCTTT. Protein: CASSRGQQNTEAFF.

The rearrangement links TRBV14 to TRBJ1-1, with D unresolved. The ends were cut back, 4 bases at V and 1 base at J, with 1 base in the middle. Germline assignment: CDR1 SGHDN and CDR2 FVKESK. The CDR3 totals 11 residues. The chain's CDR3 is CASSPNTEAFF. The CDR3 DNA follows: TGTGCCAGCAGCCCGAACACTGAAGCTTTCTTT.

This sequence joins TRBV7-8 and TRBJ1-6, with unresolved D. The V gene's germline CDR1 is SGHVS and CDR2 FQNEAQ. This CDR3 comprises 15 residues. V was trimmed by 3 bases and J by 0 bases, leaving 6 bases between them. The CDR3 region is CASSFKGSYNSPLHF. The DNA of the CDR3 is TGTGCCAGCAGCTTTAAGGGCTCCTATAATTCACCCCTCCACTTT.

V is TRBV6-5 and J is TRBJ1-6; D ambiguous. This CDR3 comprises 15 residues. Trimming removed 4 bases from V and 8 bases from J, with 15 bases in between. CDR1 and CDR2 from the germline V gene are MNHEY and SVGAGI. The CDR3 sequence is CASSLGVRLDSPLHF. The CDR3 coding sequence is TGTGCCAGCAGTTTAGGCGTTAGGTTAGATTCACCCCTCCACTTT.

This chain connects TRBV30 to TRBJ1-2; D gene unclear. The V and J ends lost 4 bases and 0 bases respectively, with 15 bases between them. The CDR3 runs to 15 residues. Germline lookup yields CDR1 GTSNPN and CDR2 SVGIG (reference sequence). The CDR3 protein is CAWTASTFSNYGYTF. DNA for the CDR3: TGTGCCTGGACCGCTTCGACATTTTCTAACTATGGCTACACCTTC.

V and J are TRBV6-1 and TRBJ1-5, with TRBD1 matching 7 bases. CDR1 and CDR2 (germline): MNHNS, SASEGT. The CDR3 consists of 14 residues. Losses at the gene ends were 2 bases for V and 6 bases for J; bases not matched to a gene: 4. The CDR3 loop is CASSESTGAQPQHF. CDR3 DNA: TGTGCCAGCAGTGAATCAACAGGGGCTCAGCCCCAGCATTTT.

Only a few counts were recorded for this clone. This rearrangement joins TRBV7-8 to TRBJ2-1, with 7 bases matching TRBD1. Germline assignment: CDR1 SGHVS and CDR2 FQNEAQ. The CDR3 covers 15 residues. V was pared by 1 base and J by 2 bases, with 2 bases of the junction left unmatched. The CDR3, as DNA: TGTGCCAGCAGCTTAGTGGGACAGACCTACAATGAGCAGTTCTTC. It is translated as CASSLVGQTYNEQFF. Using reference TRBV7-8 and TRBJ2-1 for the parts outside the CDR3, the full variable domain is GAGVSQSPRYKVAKRGQDVALRCDPISGHVSLFWYQQALGQGPEFLTYFQNEAQLDKSGLPSDRFFAERPEGSVSTLKIQRTQQEDSAVYLCASSLVGQTYNEQFFGPGTRLTVL.